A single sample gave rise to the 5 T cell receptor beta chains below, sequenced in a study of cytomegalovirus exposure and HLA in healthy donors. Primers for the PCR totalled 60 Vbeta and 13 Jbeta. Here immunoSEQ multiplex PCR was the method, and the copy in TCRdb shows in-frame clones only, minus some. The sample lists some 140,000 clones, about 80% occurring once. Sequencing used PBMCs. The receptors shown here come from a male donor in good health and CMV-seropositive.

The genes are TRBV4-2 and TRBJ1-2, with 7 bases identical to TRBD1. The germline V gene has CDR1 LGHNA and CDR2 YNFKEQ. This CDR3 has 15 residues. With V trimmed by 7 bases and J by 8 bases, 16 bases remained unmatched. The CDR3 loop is CASNTLQGGAEGYTF. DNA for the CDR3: TGTGCCAGCAACACTCTCCAGGGGGGCGCGGAGGGCTACACCTTC.

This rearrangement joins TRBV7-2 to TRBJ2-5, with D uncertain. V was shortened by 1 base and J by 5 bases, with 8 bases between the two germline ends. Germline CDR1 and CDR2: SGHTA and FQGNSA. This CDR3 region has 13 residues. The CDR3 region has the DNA TGTGCCAGCAGCTTAGACTGGTCGGAGACCCAGTACTTC. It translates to CASSLDWSETQYF. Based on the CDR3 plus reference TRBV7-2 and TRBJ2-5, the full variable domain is GAGVSQSPSNKVTEKGKDVELRCDPISGHTALYWYRQSLGQGLEFLIYFQGNSAPDKSGLPSDRFSAERTGGSVSTLTIQRTQQEDSAVYLCASSLDWSETQYFGPGTRLLVL.

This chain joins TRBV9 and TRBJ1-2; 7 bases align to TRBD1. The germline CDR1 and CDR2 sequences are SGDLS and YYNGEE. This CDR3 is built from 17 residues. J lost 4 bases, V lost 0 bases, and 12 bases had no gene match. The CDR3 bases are TGTGCCAGCAGCGTAGGGGCGGGACAGTTTGCTAGCTATGGCTACACCTTC. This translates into CASSVGAGQFASYGYTF.

The chain's CDR3 is CASSIIGTRKYF. CDR3 nucleotide sequence: TGTGCCAGCAGTATTATTGGGACTAGAAAGTACTTC. The gene calls are TRBV7-3 and TRBJ2-7; 8 positions match TRBD2. The germline V gene has CDR1 SGHTA and CDR2 FQGTGA. The V segment lost 6 bases and the J segment 11 bases; nucleotides outside the gene matches: 9. This CDR3 is built from 12 residues.

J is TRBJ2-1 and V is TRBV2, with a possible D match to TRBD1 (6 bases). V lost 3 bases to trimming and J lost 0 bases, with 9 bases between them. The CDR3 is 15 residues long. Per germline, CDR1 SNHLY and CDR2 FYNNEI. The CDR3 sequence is CASSDRGNSYNEQFF. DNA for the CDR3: TGTGCCAGCAGTGATAGGGGGAACTCCTACAATGAGCAGTTCTTC.